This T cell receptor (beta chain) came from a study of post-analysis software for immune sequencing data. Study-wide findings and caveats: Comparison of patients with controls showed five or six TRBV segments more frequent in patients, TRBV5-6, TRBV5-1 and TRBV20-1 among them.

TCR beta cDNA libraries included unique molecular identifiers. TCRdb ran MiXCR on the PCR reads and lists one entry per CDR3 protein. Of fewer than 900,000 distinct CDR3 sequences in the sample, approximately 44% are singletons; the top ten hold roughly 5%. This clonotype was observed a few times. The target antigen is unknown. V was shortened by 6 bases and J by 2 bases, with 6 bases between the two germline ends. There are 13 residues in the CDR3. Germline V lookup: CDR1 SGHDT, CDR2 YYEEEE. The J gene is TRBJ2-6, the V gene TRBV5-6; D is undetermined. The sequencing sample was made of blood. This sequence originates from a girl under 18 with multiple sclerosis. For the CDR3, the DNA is TGTGCCAGCAACCGGCCTGGGGCCAACGTCCTGACTTTC. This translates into CASNRPGANVLTF.